Presented here are 9 T cell receptor beta chains from one specimen sequenced in a study of beta chain features in type 1 diabetes. Study-wide points: Researchers report that Type 1 diabetes patients had moderately but significantly shorter TCRB CDR3s across all four CD4+ subsets.

The antigens for these receptors are not known. Sequencing targeted expressed TCRB transcripts, as all isolated RNA had been reverse transcribed. Clones were sequenced by immunoSEQ multiplex PCR, and TCRdb holds only the in-frame ones, with some missing. The sample has about 400,000 clones, around 13% seen once. Sequencing input: naive CD4+ T cells from blood. These receptors were collected from a woman between 18 and 29 years old with type 1 diabetes.

The chain combines TRBV12-5 with TRBJ1-2, with a weak D call TRBD1 (5 bases). This CDR3 is built from 13 residues. From germline, CDR1 is LGHNT and CDR2 FRNRAP. Trimming took 2 bases from V and 3 from J, leaving 7 bases between them. The CDR3 DNA follows: TGTGCTAGTGGTTTGTCAGGGTACTATGGCTACACCTTC. It translates to CASGLSGYYGYTF.

This clone was recorded a few times. Germline and junction disagree at one end, which may indicate a read error. J is TRBJ2-2 and V is TRBV7-7; no definite D call. CDR1 is SSHAT and CDR2 is FNYEAQ in the germline V gene (reference sequence). The CDR3 runs to 14 residues. For the CDR3, the DNA is TGTGCTAGCAGCTACACCACGAACACCGGGGAGCTGTTTTTT. As protein: CASSYTTNTGELFF.

This clone was seen only a few times. The chain joins TRBV19 to TRBJ2-5; D is possibly TRBD1 (6 bases). The germline gives CDR1 LNHDA, CDR2 SQIVND (reference sequence). This CDR3 comprises 13 residues. The V end was cut by 5 bases, the J end by 2 bases, with 9 bases between. The CDR3 sequence: CASSPTGQETQYF. DNA of the CDR3: TGTGCCAGTAGTCCAACAGGGCAAGAGACCCAGTACTTC.

Note on this clone: Other DNA sequences within the sample encode an identical CDR3. The V call is TRBV19, the J call TRBJ2-1; possible D gene TRBD2, 5 bases. The germline CDR1 and CDR2 sequences are LNHDA and SQIVND (reference sequence). CDR3 length: 12 amino acids. V was pared by 3 bases and J by 7 bases, with 7 bases between. CDR3 sequence (DNA): TGTGCCAGTAGTATTGAGGGAAATGAGCAGTTCTTC. This sequence encodes CASSIEGNEQFF.

This clone was detected a few times. Distinct nucleotide sequences in the sample also encode this CDR3. This sequence joins TRBV18 and TRBJ1-6, with 8 bases matching TRBD1. There are 14 residues in the CDR3. V shed 3 bases, J shed 7 bases, and the junction held 2 bases outside the gene matches. Germline CDR1 KGHSH, CDR2 LQKENI. CDR3 nucleotides: TGTGCCAGCTCACCCGGACAGGGAAATTCACCCCTCCACTTT. Translation gives CASSPGQGNSPLHF.

The chain recombines TRBV30 with TRBJ2-1, with 11 bases aligning to TRBD2. The trim removed 0 bases at V and 9 bases at J, leaving 4 bases unmatched. This CDR3 has 14 residues. Looked up from germline, CDR1 is GTSNPN and CDR2 is SVGIG (reference sequence). The CDR3 DNA reads TGTGCCTGGAGTGTGGGTAGCGGGAGGGGTGAGCAGTTCTTC. This sequence encodes CAWSVGSGRGEQFF.

This clone showed up just a few times. The chain carries TRBV28 and TRBJ2-1; D is perhaps TRBD2 (6 bases). Per the germline V gene, CDR1 is MDHEN and CDR2 is SYDVKM. V gave up 5 bases and J gave up 0 bases, with 17 bases separating them. The CDR3 is 17 amino acids. CDR3 protein: CASSPEGLPSSYNEQFF. DNA of the CDR3: TGTGCCAGCAGTCCCGAGGGACTCCCGAGCTCCTACAATGAGCAGTTCTTC.

This clone has more than one count but fewer than ten. This sequence joins TRBV7-9 and TRBJ2-4, with 8 bases lining up with TRBD1. V shed 5 bases and J 2 bases; nucleotides not matched to a gene: 11. Germline V lookup: CDR1 SEHNR, CDR2 FQNEAQ (reference sequence). The CDR3 length is 17 residues. CDR3 sequence: CASSRSTGEVTKNIQYF. Written as DNA, the CDR3 is TGTGCCAGCAGCCGATCGACAGGGGAGGTAACCAAAAACATTCAGTACTTC.

The V and J genes are TRBV11-2 and TRBJ2-5; TRBD1 aligns across 7 bases. Per the germline V gene, CDR1 is SGHAT and CDR2 is FQNNGV. With V trimmed by 3 bases and J by 5 bases, 9 bases remained unmatched. The CDR3 sequence is 15 residues long. This CDR3 reads CASSFNSGGSETQYF. The CDR3 nucleotides are TGTGCCAGCAGCTTTAACTCAGGGGGTAGCGAGACCCAGTACTTC. Combining the CDR3 with reference TRBV11-2 and TRBJ2-5 gives the whole variable domain EAGVAQSPRYKIIEKRQSVAFWCNPISGHATLYWYQQILGQGPKLLIQFQNNGVVDDSQLPKDRFSAERLKGVDSTLKIQPAKLEDSAVYLCASSFNSGGSETQYFGPGTRLLVL.